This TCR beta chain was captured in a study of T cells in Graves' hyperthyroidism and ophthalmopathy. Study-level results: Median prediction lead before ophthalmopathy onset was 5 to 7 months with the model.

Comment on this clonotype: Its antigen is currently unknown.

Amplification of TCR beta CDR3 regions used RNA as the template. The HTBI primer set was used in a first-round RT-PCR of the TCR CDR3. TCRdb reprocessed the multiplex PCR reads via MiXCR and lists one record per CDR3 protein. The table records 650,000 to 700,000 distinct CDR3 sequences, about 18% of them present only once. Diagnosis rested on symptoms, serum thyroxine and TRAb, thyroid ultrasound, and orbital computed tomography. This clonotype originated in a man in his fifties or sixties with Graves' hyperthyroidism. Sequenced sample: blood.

The CDR3 is CASSQFPLADSYNEQFF. DNA of the CDR3: TGCGCCAGCAGCCAGTTCCCCCTAGCGGACTCCTACAATGAGCAGTTCTTC. V is TRBV4-1 and J is TRBJ2-1; 7 nucleotides line up with TRBD2. This CDR3 is 17 amino acids long. J was trimmed by 0 bases and V by 3 bases; bases with no gene match: 8. Germline CDR1 reads MGHRA; CDR2 reads YSYEKL.